These T cell receptor beta chains were read from a single sample in a study of shared clonotypes between healthy human individuals. Repertoires were generated with immunoSEQ multiplex PCR, while TCRdb's copy carries only in-frame clones and drops some. The sample contains about 2.4 million clones, 80% to 95% of which appear only once. Sequenced material: naive CD4+ T cells from PBMCs. Every receptor here comes from a man aged 18 to 30 in good health. Some clones in this sample may be carry-over from other donors' samples. The CDR3 runs from the conserved cysteine through the conserved F or W. D genes are given only for firm matches. A row's size may be missing; if present it is once, few, many or a size class.

TRBV19,TRBJ2-7,TRBD2,.,CASSIVLAGSSYEQYF,TGTGCCAGTAGTATAGTCCTAGCGGGAAGCTCCTACGAGCAGTACTTC
TRBV7-6,TRBJ2-2,.,.,CASSLGGGGDTGELFF,TGTGCCAGCAGCTTAGGCGGAGGGGGCGACACCGGGGAGCTGTTTTTT
TRBV5-1,TRBJ2-1,.,.,CASSLLPRDDEQFF,TGCGCCAGCAGCTTACTACCGAGGGACGATGAGCAGTTCTTC
TRBV5-1,TRBJ2-1,.,.,CASSPRWVADYNEQFF,TGCGCCAGCAGCCCCCGATGGGTAGCGGATTACAATGAGCAGTTCTTC
TRBV30,TRBJ2-2,TRBD1,once,CAADRQGGELFF,TGTGCCGCTGACCGACAGGGAGGGGAGCTGTTTTTT
TRBV7-2,TRBJ1-2,.,.,CASSSGASSTYGYTF,TGTGCCAGCAGCTCCGGGGCCTCCTCTACCTATGGCTACACCTTC
TRBV7-9,TRBJ2-2,.,once,CASSPRGVWAGELFF,TGTGCCAGCAGCCCCAGGGGCGTTTGGGCCGGGGAGCTGTTTTTT
TRBV15,TRBJ1-1,.,.,CATSRGQNTEAFF,TGTGCCACCAGCAGGGGCCAGAACACTGAAGCTTTCTTT
TRBV2,TRBJ1-4,.,.,CASSRIIATATNEKLFF,TGTGCCAGCAGCCGCATTATTGCTACGGCAACTAATGAAAAACTGTTTTTT
TRBV30,TRBJ1-5,.,.,CAWSVRSNQPQHF,TGTGCCTGGAGTGTACGAAGCAATCAGCCCCAGCATTTT
TRBV27,TRBJ2-2,.,.,CASSLRGYGGTGELFF,TGTGCCAGCAGTTTACGAGGGTATGGGGGCACCGGGGAGCTGTTTTTT
TRBV19,TRBJ2-1,TRBD1,.,CASRVDRAVRNEQFF,TGTGCCAGTAGGGTGGACAGGGCAGTGAGGAATGAGCAGTTCTTC
TRBV18,TRBJ1-1,.,few,CATRQNTEAFF,TGTGCCACACGACAGAACACTGAAGCTTTCTTT
TRBV11-2,TRBJ1-6,TRBD1,.,CASSVRPGQGRYNSPLHF,TGTGCCAGCAGCGTCAGACCGGGACAGGGGCGGTATAATTCACCCCTCCACTTT
TRBV5-6,TRBJ1-6,TRBD1,.,CASSLGTGDSPLHF,TGTGCCAGCAGCTTGGGGACAGGAGATTCACCCCTCCACTTT
TRBV19,TRBJ2-3,TRBD1,.,CASRPGQGADTQYF,TGTGCCAGTAGGCCGGGACAGGGGGCAGATACGCAGTATTTT
TRBV14,TRBJ2-2,TRBD2,.,CASSQRRLAGDTGELFF,TGTGCCAGCAGCCAACGTAGACTAGCGGGAGACACCGGGGAGCTGTTTTTT
TRBV2,TRBJ2-4,TRBD1,.,CASRDRGNIQYF,TGTGCCAGCCGGGACAGAGGAAACATTCAGTACTTC
TRBV5-6,TRBJ2-7,TRBD2,.,CASSPEFRGLAGGYEQYF,TGTGCCAGCAGCCCGGAATTTCGTGGACTAGCGGGAGGCTACGAGCAGTACTTC
TRBV2,TRBJ1-4,.,.,CASSDFSANEKLFF,TGTGCCAGCAGTGATTTTTCGGCAAATGAAAAACTGTTTTTT
TRBV7-9,TRBJ2-1,.,.,CASSLRQALPSQYNEQFF,TGTGCCAGCAGCCTAAGACAGGCCCTACCCTCCCAGTACAATGAGCAGTTCTTC
TRBV18,TRBJ1-5,TRBD1,once,CASSPSAGGGGQPQHF,TGTGCCAGCTCACCGTCGGCAGGGGGCGGAGGTCAGCCCCAGCATTTT
TRBV19,TRBJ2-5,.,.,CASSIGSRTLQETQYF,TGTGCCAGTAGTATAGGGTCCAGAACTCTACAAGAGACCCAGTACTTC
TRBV28,TRBJ2-2,TRBD2,.,CAGSGLAGVQTGELFF,TGTGCCGGATCCGGACTAGCGGGAGTTCAAACCGGGGAGCTGTTTTTT
TRBV5-1,TRBJ2-3,.,.,CASSLDSPRYADTQYF,TGCGCCAGCAGCTTGGACAGTCCACGCTACGCAGATACGCAGTATTTT
TRBV27,TRBJ2-7,TRBD1,.,CASSRQGASYEQYF,TGTGCCAGCAGTAGACAGGGGGCTTCCTACGAGCAGTACTTC
TRBV30,TRBJ1-5,.,few,CAWSLQGGQPQHF,TGTGCCTGGAGTCTACAGGGAGGTCAGCCCCAGCATTTT
TRBV2,TRBJ2-1,.,.,CASSGRAVYNEQFF,TGTGCCAGCAGTGGGCGGGCAGTCTACAATGAGCAGTTCTTC
TRBV28,TRBJ1-4,TRBD1,.,CASSSQGAETNEKLFF,TGTGCCAGCAGTTCCCAGGGGGCGGAAACTAATGAAAAACTGTTTTTT
TRBV7-2,TRBJ1-5,.,.,CASSANAGGGQPQHF,TGTGCCAGCAGCGCAAATGCGGGCGGAGGACAGCCCCAGCATTTT
TRBV9,TRBJ2-1,.,.,CASSADPSILNEQFF,TGTGCCAGCAGCGCGGACCCGAGTATACTCAATGAGCAGTTCTTC
TRBV5-4,TRBJ2-1,.,.,CASSLSGSSYNEQFF,TGTGCCAGCAGCTTGTCCGGGAGCTCCTACAATGAGCAGTTCTTC
TRBV4-3,TRBJ2-7,.,.,CASSQDVVTPYEQYF,TGCGCCAGCAGCCAAGACGTCGTGACACCCTACGAGCAGTACTTC
TRBV6-5,TRBJ1-5,TRBD1,.,CASSPGQGFFQPQHF,TGTGCCAGCAGTCCGGGACAGGGCTTTTTTCAGCCCCAGCATTTT
TRBV5-8,TRBJ2-1,.,.,CASSLVPGVYNEQFF,TGTGCCAGCAGCTTGGTTCCAGGGGTCTACAATGAGCAGTTCTTC
TRBV7-3,TRBJ1-2,.,.,CASSLDGAGVGYTF,TGTGCCAGCAGCTTAGATGGGGCAGGGGTCGGCTACACCTTC
TRBV18,TRBJ2-1,TRBD1,.,CASSHLKPDRGDYNEQFF,TGTGCCAGCTCACACTTGAAACCGGACAGGGGGGACTACAATGAGCAGTTCTTC
TRBV9,TRBJ2-1,TRBD2,.,CASSLLSGSSYNEQFF,TGTGCCAGCAGCCTCCTTAGCGGGAGCTCCTACAATGAGCAGTTCTTC
TRBV18,TRBJ1-1,.,.,CASSPPGEVTEAFF,TGTGCCAGCTCACCCCCGGGAGAGGTCACTGAAGCTTTCTTT
TRBV6-5,TRBJ1-5,.,.,CASSDWQGRQPQHF,TGTGCCAGCAGTGACTGGCAGGGAAGACAGCCCCAGCATTTT
TRBV9,TRBJ2-2,TRBD2,.,CASSVVGAGGLTGELFF,TGTGCCAGCAGCGTAGTGGGGGCGGGAGGACTCACCGGGGAGCTGTTTTTT
TRBV4-1,TRBJ2-1,TRBD2,.,CASSPGLAGGPYNEQFF,TGCGCCAGCAGCCCGGGACTAGCGGGAGGTCCGTACAATGAGCAGTTCTTC
TRBV6-5,TRBJ2-1,.,.,CASSYRRGRNNEQFF,TGTGCCAGCAGTTACAGGCGCGGGCGGAACAATGAGCAGTTCTTC
TRBV9,TRBJ1-1,TRBD1,.,CASSVVGQGSWEAFF,TGTGCCAGCAGCGTAGTGGGACAGGGATCTTGGGAAGCTTTCTTT
TRBV11-2,TRBJ2-1,TRBD2,.,CASSSRTSGTNEQFF,TGTGCCAGCAGCTCCCGGACTAGCGGGACCAATGAGCAGTTCTTC
TRBV5-1,TRBJ1-4,.,.,CASSLEAGQEKLFF,TGCGCCAGCAGCTTGGAGGCAGGGCAGGAAAAACTGTTTTTT
TRBV5-1,TRBJ1-2,.,once,CASSPADRNYGYTF,TGCGCCAGCAGCCCCGCCGACAGGAACTATGGCTACACCTTC
TRBV4-1,TRBJ2-2,.,.,CASSQVHLNTGELFF,TGCGCCAGCAGCCAAGTACACCTAAACACCGGGGAGCTGTTTTTT